This is a list of T cell receptor beta chains from one sample in a study of spatial heterogeneity in lung cancer. From the 5' RACE reads, TCRdb called clonotypes with MiXCR, one entry per CDR3 protein. The table includes 40,000 to 55,000 distinct CDR3 sequences, 12% to 15% detected once. The specimen was PBMCs, collected at surgery. These receptors were taken from a male donor with early-stage non-small cell lung cancer. Each CDR3 is given without its conserved first and last residue.

V,CDR3
TRBV7-7,ASSAGQVGEQY
TRBV20-1,SARPTSGGADTQY
TRBV12-5,ASLGPVGTGELF
TRBV7-2,ASSLRRAGEAF
TRBV7-2,ASTDREGSNEQF
TRBV7-9,ASSEQGAGNQPQH
TRBV29-1,SVETDTQY
TRBV2,ASSEMGTGSNEKLF
TRBV7-7,ASSLRGNNGGELF
TRBV5-6,ASRYGTNTEAF
TRBV5-5,ASSLHGTGVSPLH
TRBV28,ASSSWTSGSWSYNEQF
TRBV11-1,ASSPDGGDIQY
TRBV6-4,ASSGTGDYGYT
TRBV7-3,ASTQLAGTGELF
TRBV6-5,ASSSGSGNTIY
TRBV9,ASSVGQGAAF
TRBV5-1,ASSPGVSYNEQF
TRBV7-2,ASSLDSPKSYEQY
TRBV29-1,SVALAGEGEQF
TRBV5-4,ASSLELAGVRNEQF